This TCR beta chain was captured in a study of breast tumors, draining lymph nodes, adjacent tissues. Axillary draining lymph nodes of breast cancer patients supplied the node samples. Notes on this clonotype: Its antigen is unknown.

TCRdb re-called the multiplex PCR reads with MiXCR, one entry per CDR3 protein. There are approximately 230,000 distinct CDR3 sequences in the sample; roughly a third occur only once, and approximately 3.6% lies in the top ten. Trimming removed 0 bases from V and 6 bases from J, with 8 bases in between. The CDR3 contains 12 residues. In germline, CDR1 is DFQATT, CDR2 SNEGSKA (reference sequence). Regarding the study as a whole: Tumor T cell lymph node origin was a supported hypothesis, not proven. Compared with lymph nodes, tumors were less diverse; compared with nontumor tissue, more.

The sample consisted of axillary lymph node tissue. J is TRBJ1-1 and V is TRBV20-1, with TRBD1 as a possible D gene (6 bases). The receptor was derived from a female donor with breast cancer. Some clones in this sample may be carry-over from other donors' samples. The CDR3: CSARDRGAEAFF. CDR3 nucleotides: TGCAGTGCTAGAGACAGGGGTGCTGAAGCTTTCTTT.